This TCR beta chain is from a study of blood T cell repertoires in COVID-19. Assay: immunoSEQ multiplex PCR; the TCRdb copy retains only in-frame clones and omits some. The repertoire holds 250,000 or so clones, with more than 70% as singletons. The CDR3 has 12 residues. Trimming shortened V by 4 bases and J by 9 bases, and 10 bases separated the two germline ends. Germline CDR1 reads GTSNPN; CDR2 reads SVGIG (reference sequence). V gene TRBV30 combines with J gene TRBJ1-6, with D possibly being TRBD1 (5 bases). This TCR was recovered from a woman aged 55-70 years with acute or convalescent COVID-19. Sequencing input: peripheral blood. CDR3 sequence: CAWTGSSSPLHF. The CDR3, as DNA: TGTGCCTGGACAGGGTCTAGTTCACCCCTCCACTTT.